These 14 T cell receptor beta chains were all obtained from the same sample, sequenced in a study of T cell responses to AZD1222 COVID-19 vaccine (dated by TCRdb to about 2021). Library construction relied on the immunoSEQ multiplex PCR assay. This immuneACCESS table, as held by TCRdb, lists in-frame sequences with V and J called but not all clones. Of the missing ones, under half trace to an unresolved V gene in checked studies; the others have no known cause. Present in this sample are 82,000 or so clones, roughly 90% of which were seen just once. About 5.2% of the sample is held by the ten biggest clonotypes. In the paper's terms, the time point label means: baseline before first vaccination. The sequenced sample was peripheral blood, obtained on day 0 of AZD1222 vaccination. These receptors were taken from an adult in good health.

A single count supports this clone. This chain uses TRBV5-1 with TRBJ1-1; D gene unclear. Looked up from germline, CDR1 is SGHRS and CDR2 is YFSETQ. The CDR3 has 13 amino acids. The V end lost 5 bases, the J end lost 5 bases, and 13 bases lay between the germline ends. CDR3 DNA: TGCGCCAGCAGAATCACGGGAGGGACTGAAGCTTTCTTT. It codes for CASRITGGTEAFF.

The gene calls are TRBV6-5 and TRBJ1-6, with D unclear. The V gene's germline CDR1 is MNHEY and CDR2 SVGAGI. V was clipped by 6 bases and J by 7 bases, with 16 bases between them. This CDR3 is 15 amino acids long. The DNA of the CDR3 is TGTGCCAGCAGCCAGACACGGGGAGGAAATTCACCCCTCCACTTT. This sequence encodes CASSQTRGGNSPLHF.

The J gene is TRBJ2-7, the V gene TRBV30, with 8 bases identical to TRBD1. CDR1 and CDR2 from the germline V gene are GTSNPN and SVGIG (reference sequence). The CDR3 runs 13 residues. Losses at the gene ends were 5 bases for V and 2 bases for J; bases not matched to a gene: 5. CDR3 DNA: TGTGCCTGGGCCTGGGACAGGCCCTACGAGCAGTACTTC. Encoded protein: CAWAWDRPYEQYF.

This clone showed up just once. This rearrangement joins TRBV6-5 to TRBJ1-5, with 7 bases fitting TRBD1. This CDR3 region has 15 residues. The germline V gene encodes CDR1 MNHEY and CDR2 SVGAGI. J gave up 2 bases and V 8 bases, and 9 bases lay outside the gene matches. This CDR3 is CASARQGMGNQPQHF. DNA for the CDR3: TGTGCCAGCGCGAGACAGGGTATGGGCAATCAGCCCCAGCATTTT.

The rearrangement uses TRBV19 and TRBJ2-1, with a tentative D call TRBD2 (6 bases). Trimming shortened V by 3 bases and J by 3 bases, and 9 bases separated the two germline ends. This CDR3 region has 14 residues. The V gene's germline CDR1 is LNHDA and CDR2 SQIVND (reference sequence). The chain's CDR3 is CASSMEDYYNEQFF. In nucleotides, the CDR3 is TGTGCCAGTAGTATGGAGGACTACTACAATGAGCAGTTCTTC.

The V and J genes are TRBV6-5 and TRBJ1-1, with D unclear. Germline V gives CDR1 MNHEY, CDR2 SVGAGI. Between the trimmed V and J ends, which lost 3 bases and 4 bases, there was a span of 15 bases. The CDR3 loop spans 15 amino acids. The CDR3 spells CASSYLLGGSTEAFF. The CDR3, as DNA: TGTGCCAGCAGTTATTTGTTAGGAGGGTCCACTGAAGCTTTCTTT.

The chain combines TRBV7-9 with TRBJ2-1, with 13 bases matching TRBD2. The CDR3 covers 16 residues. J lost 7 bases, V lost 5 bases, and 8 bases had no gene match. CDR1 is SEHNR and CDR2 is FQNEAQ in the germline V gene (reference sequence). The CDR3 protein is CASSPTSGGAGNEQFF. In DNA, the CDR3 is TGTGCCAGCAGCCCAACTAGCGGGGGGGCCGGTAATGAGCAGTTCTTC.

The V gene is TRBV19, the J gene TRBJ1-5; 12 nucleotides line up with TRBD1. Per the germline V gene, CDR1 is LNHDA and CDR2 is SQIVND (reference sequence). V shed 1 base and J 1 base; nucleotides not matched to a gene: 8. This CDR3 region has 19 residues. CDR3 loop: CASSIGPSGTGGSNQPQHF. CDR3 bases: TGTGCCAGTAGTATAGGACCCTCCGGGACAGGGGGCAGCAATCAGCCCCAGCATTTT.

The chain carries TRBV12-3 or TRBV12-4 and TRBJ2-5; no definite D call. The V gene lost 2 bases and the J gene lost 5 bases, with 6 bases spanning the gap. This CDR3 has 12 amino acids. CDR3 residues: CASSLLGETQYF. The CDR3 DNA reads TGTGCCAGCAGTTTATTAGGGGAGACCCAGTACTTC.

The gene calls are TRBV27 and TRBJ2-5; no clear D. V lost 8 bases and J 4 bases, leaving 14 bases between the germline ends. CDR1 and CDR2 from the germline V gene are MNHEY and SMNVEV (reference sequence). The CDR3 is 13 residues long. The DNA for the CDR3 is TGTGCCAGCTCTCCCCGTCCGGGAGAGACCCAGTACTTC. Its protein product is CASSPRPGETQYF.

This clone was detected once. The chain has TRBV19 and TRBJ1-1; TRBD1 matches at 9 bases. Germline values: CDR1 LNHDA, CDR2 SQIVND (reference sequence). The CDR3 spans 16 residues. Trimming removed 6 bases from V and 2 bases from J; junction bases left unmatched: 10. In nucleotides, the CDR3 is TGTGCCAGTAGCCGGGACAGGGAGGGAGGAAACACTGAAGCTTTCTTT. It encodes CASSRDREGGNTEAFF. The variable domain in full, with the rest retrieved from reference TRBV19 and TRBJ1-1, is DGGITQSPKYLFRKEGQNVTLSCEQNLNHDAMYWYRQDPGQGLRLIYYSQIVNDFQKGDIAEGYSVSREKKESFPLTVTSAQKNPTAFYLCASSRDREGGNTEAFFGQGTRLTVV.

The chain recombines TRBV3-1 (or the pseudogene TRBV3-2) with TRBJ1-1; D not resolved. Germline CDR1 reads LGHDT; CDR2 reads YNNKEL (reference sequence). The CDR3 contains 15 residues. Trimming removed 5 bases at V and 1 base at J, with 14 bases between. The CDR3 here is CASSSGRRRNTEAFF. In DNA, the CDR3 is TGTGCCAGCAGCTCCGGCCGCAGAAGGAACACTGAAGCTTTCTTT.

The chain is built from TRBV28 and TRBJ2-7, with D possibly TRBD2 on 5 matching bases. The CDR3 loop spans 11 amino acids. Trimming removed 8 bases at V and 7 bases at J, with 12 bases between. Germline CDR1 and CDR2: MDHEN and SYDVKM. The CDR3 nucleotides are TGTGCCAGCGGTCCCACTAGGGAGCAGTACTTC. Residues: CASGPTREQYF.

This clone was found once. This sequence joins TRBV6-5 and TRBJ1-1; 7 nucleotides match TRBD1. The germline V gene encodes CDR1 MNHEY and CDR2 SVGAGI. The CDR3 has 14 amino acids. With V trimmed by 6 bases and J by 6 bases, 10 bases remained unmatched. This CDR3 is CASSSQGEGPEAFF. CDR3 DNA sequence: TGTGCCAGCAGCTCCCAGGGGGAAGGGCCTGAAGCTTTCTTT.